The clone carrying this TCR beta chain turned up a few times. Its antigen is still unknown. Assay used: immunoSEQ multiplex PCR; TCRdb lists only in-frame clones, some missing. The table lists 100,000 to 150,000 clones, around 92% of them singletons. This sample stems from a study of T cell responses to AZD1222 COVID-19 vaccine. General observations from the study: Among spike-specific TCRs, nearly half reportedly target unmutated variant regions. The study found vaccine-associated CD4 TCRs spanning spike, dominant at 160-218 and 743-854.

CDR3 length: 16 amino acids. Trimming took 0 bases from V and 4 from J; bases not matched to a gene: 4. From germline, CDR1 is MRHNA and CDR2 SNTAGT. The sequencing used peripheral blood, collected on day 0 of AZD1222 vaccination. The chain has TRBV6-4 and TRBJ2-5; 11 positions agree with TRBD1. The sequence was collected from an adult in good health. The CDR3 DNA reads as TGTGCCAGCAGTGACTCCTCCGGGACAGGGGGAGAGACCCAGTACTTC. As protein: CASSDSSGTGGETQYF.